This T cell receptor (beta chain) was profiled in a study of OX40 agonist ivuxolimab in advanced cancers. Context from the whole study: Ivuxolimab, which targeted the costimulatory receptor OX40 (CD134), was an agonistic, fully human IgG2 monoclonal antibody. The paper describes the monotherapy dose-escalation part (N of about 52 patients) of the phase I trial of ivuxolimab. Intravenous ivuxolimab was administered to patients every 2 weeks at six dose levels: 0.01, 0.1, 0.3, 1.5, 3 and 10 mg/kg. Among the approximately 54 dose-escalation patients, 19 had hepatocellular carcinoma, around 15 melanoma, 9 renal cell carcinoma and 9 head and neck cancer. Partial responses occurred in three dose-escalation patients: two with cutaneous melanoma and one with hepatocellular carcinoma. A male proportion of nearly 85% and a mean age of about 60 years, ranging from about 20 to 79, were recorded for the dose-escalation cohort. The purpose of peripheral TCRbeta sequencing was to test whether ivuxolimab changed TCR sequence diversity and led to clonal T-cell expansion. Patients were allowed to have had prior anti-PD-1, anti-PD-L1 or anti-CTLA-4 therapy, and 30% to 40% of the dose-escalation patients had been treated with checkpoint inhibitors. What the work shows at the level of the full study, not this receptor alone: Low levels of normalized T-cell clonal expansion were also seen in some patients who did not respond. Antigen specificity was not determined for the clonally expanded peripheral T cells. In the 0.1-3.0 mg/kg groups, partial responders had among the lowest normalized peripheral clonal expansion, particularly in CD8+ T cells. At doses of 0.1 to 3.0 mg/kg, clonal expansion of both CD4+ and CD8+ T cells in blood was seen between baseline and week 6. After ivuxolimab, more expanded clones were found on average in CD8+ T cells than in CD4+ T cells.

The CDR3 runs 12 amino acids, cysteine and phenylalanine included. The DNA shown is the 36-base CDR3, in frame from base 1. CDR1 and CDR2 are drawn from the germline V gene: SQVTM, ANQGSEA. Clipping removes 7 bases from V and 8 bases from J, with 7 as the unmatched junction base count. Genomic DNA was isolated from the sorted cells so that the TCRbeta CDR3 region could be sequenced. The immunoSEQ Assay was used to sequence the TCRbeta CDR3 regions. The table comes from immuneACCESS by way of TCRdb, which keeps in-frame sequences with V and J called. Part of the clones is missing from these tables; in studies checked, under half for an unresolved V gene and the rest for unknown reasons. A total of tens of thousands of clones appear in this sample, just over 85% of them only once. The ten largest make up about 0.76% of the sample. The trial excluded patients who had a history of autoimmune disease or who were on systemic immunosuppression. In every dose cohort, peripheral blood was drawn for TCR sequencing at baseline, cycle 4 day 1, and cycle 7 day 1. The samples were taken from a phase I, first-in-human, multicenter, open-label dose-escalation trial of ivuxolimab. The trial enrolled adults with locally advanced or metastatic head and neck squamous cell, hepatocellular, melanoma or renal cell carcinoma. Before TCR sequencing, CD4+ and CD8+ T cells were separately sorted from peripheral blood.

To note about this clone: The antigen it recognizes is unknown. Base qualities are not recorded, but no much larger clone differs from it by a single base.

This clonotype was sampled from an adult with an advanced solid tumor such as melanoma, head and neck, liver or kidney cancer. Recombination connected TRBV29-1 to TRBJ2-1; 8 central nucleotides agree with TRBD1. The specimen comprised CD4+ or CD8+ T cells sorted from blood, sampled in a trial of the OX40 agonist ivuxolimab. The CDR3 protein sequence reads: CSAPTGDHEQFF. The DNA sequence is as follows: TGCAGCGCTCCGACAGGGGACCATGAGCAGTTCTTC.